The clone carrying this T cell receptor beta chain was observed a few times. Via MiXCR, TCRdb re-called the 5' RACE reads, giving one row per CDR3 protein. The sample carries just over 500,000 distinct CDR3 sequences, under 25% recorded once. This entry is derived from a study of identical twins. Germline V gene lookup returns CDR1 SEHNR and CDR2 FQNEAQ (reference sequence). This CDR3 is 15 amino acids long. V lost 5 bases and J lost 0, with 12 bases in between. Separately, the same data were catalogued under a study of T cells expressing NK-cell markers.

The chain uses TRBV7-9 and TRBJ2-3, with D perhaps TRBD1 (6 bases). Sequencing was done on a sample of CD4+ T cells sorted from blood. This receptor was obtained from a woman aged 18-29 years in good health. CDR3 protein: CASSALDSSTDTQYF. The CDR3 DNA follows: TGTGCCAGCAGCGCACTGGACAGCAGCACAGATACGCAGTATTTT.